This T cell receptor (beta chain) was documented in a study of T cells in Graves' hyperthyroidism and ophthalmopathy. Germline loops: CDR1 SEHNR, CDR2 FQNEAQ (reference sequence). Between the trimmed V and J ends, which lost 7 bases and 0 bases, there was a span of 12 bases. The CDR3 has 15 amino acids. This clonotype was found many times. TCR beta CDR3 region amplification was performed from RNA transcripts. The HTBI set primed first-round TCR CDR3 RT-PCR. From the multiplex PCR reads, TCRdb called clonotypes with MiXCR, one entry per CDR3 protein. Among about 350,000 distinct CDR3 sequences listed, around 15% were seen once.

The TCR originated in an older woman with Graves' ophthalmopathy. Source material: blood. The chain links TRBV7-9 to TRBJ2-2, with D maybe TRBD2 (6 bases). The CDR3 spells CASTHWGANTGELFF. In DNA, the CDR3 is TGTGCCAGCACCCACTGGGGGGCGAACACCGGGGAGCTGTTTTTT.